This is a list of T cell receptor beta chains from one sample in a study of PD-1 blockade in classical Hodgkin lymphoma. TCRdb keeps only in-frame clones here, not all; method: immunoSEQ multiplex PCR. The table lists 30,000 or so clones, 75% to 85% of them singletons, with approximately 32% in the top ten. The sample was peripheral blood mononuclear cells (PBMCs), taken at baseline. These receptors were obtained from a human donor with classical Hodgkin lymphoma. CDR3s include the opening cysteine and the closing phenylalanine or tryptophan. Fields, in order: clone size, V gene, D gene, J gene, CDR3 DNA, CDR3 protein. D genes are given only for firm matches. Some rows have no size entry. The others give once, few or many, or a class for an expanded clone.

size: .
V: TRBV27
D: .
J: TRBJ2-7
DNA: TGTGCCAGCAGTTTCCGGCAGCCATCCTACGAGCAGTACTTC
CDR3: CASSFRQPSYEQYF

size: .
V: TRBV19
D: TRBD1
J: TRBJ1-3
DNA: TGTGCCAGTAGTATAACCCGGGACAGGGCTGGAAACACCATATATTTT
CDR3: CASSITRDRAGNTIYF

size: .
V: TRBV18
D: .
J: TRBJ2-4
DNA: TGTGCCAGCTCACCACCGGGGGAAAACATTCAGTACTTC
CDR3: CASSPPGENIQYF

size: .
V: TRBV7-6
D: .
J: TRBJ1-2
DNA: TGTGCCAGCAGCTTGGGGGGCATTGGTGGCTACACCTTC
CDR3: CASSLGGIGGYTF

size: .
V: TRBV18
D: .
J: TRBJ1-3
DNA: TGTGCCAGCTCACAAACAGCTAACTCTGGAAACACCATATATTTT
CDR3: CASSQTANSGNTIYF

size: .
V: TRBV6-1
D: .
J: TRBJ2-5
DNA: TGTGCCAGCATACGGATTAGGGGAGAGACCCAGTACTTC
CDR3: CASIRIRGETQYF

size: .
V: TRBV19
D: .
J: TRBJ2-3
DNA: TGTGCCAGCCGGGACCGCACAACAGATACGCAGTATTTT
CDR3: CASRDRTTDTQYF

size: .
V: TRBV19
D: TRBD2
J: TRBJ2-2
DNA: TGTGCCAGTAGTGACACTCGAGCGGGGGGCTTGAACACCGGGGAGCTGTTTTTT
CDR3: CASSDTRAGGLNTGELFF

size: .
V: TRBV19
D: .
J: TRBJ2-1
DNA: TGTGCCAGTAGTATTGGAGGGGGCGCGAACAATGAGCAGTTCTTC
CDR3: CASSIGGGANNEQFF

size: .
V: TRBV23-1
D: TRBD1
J: TRBJ1-5
DNA: TGCGCCAGCTTCCAATCGGGACAGGGGGCGCTGGGCAATCAGCCCCAGCATTTT
CDR3: CASFQSGQGALGNQPQHF

size: .
V: TRBV7-2
D: .
J: TRBJ2-3
DNA: TGTGCCAGCAGCTTATGGGGGGCCTTAAGCACAGATACGCAGTATTTT
CDR3: CASSLWGALSTDTQYF

size: .
V: TRBV4-2
D: TRBD2
J: TRBJ2-3
DNA: TGTGCCAGCAGCCAGGAACTAGCGGGGTCGCAAGATACGCAGTATTTT
CDR3: CASSQELAGSQDTQYF

size: .
V: TRBV6-5
D: .
J: TRBJ1-2
DNA: TGTGCCAGCAGTTACTCTGGTAACGGTAACTATGGCTACACCTTC
CDR3: CASSYSGNGNYGYTF

size: .
V: TRBV4-3
D: TRBD1
J: TRBJ2-4
DNA: TGCGCCAGCAGCCAAACACGGGGCACAGGGGGCGTAAAGCTAGCCAAAAACATTCAGTACTTC
CDR3: CASSQTRGTGGVKLAKNIQYF

size: .
V: TRBV7-2
D: TRBD1
J: TRBJ1-5
DNA: TGTGCCAGCAGCTTAGGGACAGGGAATCAGCCCCAGCATTTT
CDR3: CASSLGTGNQPQHF

size: few
V: TRBV25-1
D: .
J: TRBJ1-2
DNA: TGTGCCAGCAGTGAATATGGCTATGGCTACACCTTC
CDR3: CASSEYGYGYTF

size: once
V: TRBV10-3
D: .
J: TRBJ1-2
DNA: TGTGCCATCAGTGAGTCGCAGGGAGTTGGCTACACCTTC
CDR3: CAISESQGVGYTF

size: .
V: TRBV5-1
D: .
J: TRBJ2-5
DNA: TGCGCCAGCAGCTTGGTTGGTTCCCAAGAGACCCAGTACTTC
CDR3: CASSLVGSQETQYF

size: .
V: TRBV27
D: .
J: TRBJ1-6
DNA: TGTGCCAGCAGCGCCTTCAGGGCCGATCCCCTCCACTTT
CDR3: CASSAFRADPLHF

size: .
V: TRBV7-2
D: .
J: TRBJ2-1
DNA: TGTGCCAGTATCCGAGCCCAGGGGACCTACAATGAGCAGTTCTTC
CDR3: CASIRAQGTYNEQFF

size: .
V: TRBV4-3
D: .
J: TRBJ1-2
DNA: TGCGCCAGCAGCCAAGTCACGCCCCTTCCCGACGGCTACACCTTC
CDR3: CASSQVTPLPDGYTF

size: .
V: TRBV6-1
D: TRBD1
J: TRBJ2-7
DNA: TGTGCCAGCAGTTCGGGGGACAGGGCCGAGCAGTACTTC
CDR3: CASSSGDRAEQYF

size: .
V: TRBV7-3
D: .
J: TRBJ1-6
DNA: TGTGCCAGCAGCTTACAACACGGCGATTCACCCCTCCACTTT
CDR3: CASSLQHGDSPLHF

size: .
V: TRBV5-1
D: .
J: TRBJ2-3
DNA: TGCGCCAGCAGCTTGGCCTTAGCGACAGACACAGATACGCAGTATTTT
CDR3: CASSLALATDTDTQYF

size: .
V: TRBV6-5
D: .
J: TRBJ1-2
DNA: TGTGCCAGCAGGCCTTTAGCCAACTATGGCTACACCTTC
CDR3: CASRPLANYGYTF

size: .
V: TRBV19
D: TRBD1
J: TRBJ2-7
DNA: TGTGCCAGTAGTATTGCCGCCGGCGGACAGGGCTACTCCTACGAGCAGTACTTC
CDR3: CASSIAAGGQGYSYEQYF

size: .
V: TRBV28
D: TRBD2
J: TRBJ2-5
DNA: TGTGCCAGCAGTCGAGGGGGACTAGAAGAGACCCAGTACTTC
CDR3: CASSRGGLEETQYF

size: once
V: TRBV4-2
D: .
J: TRBJ2-4
DNA: TGTGCCAGCAGCCAAGATCAGCCAGTCCCTAGTTTCGCCAAAAACATTCAGTACTTC
CDR3: CASSQDQPVPSFAKNIQYF

size: .
V: TRBV7-2
D: TRBD2
J: TRBJ2-7
DNA: TGTGCCAGCAGCCGTCAAGGGAGGGGCGAGCAGTACTTC
CDR3: CASSRQGRGEQYF

size: .
V: TRBV7-6
D: .
J: TRBJ2-7
DNA: TGTGCCAGCAGCCAGGAATCCTCCTACGAGCAGTACTTC
CDR3: CASSQESSYEQYF

size: few
V: TRBV7-6
D: .
J: TRBJ1-1
DNA: TGTGCCAGCAGCTTACAACGGGCCACTGAAGCTTTCTTT
CDR3: CASSLQRATEAFF

size: .
V: TRBV4-3
D: .
J: TRBJ2-3
DNA: TGCGCCAGCAGCCAAGAAGGGCCTCCCTGGGGGGATACGCAGTATTTT
CDR3: CASSQEGPPWGDTQYF

size: once
V: TRBV28
D: TRBD1
J: TRBJ1-5
DNA: TGTGCCAGCAGTCTAGACAGGGGCGATCAGCCCCAGCATTTT
CDR3: CASSLDRGDQPQHF

size: .
V: TRBV27
D: .
J: TRBJ1-6
DNA: TGTGCCAGCAGTTTAGAACTTTATAATTCACCCCTCCACTTT
CDR3: CASSLELYNSPLHF

size: .
V: TRBV19
D: .
J: TRBJ1-5
DNA: TGTGCCAGTAGTCCAACCCAGGAGCCCCAGCATTTT
CDR3: CASSPTQEPQHF

size: .
V: TRBV6-5
D: .
J: TRBJ1-2
DNA: TGTGCCAGCAGTTCCTCGTCCGGTGGCTACACCTTC
CDR3: CASSSSSGGYTF

size: .
V: TRBV29-1
D: .
J: TRBJ1-3
DNA: TGCAGCGTTGGCCCACAGGGTGGAAACACCATATATTTT
CDR3: CSVGPQGGNTIYF

size: .
V: TRBV18
D: .
J: TRBJ1-1
DNA: TGTGCCAGCTCACCACAGGAGATGAACACTGAAGCTTTCTTT
CDR3: CASSPQEMNTEAFF

size: .
V: TRBV11-2
D: TRBD2
J: TRBJ2-1
DNA: TGTGCCAGCAGCTCACGACGGACTAGCCTTCTAAGCAATGAGCAGTTCTTC
CDR3: CASSSRRTSLLSNEQFF